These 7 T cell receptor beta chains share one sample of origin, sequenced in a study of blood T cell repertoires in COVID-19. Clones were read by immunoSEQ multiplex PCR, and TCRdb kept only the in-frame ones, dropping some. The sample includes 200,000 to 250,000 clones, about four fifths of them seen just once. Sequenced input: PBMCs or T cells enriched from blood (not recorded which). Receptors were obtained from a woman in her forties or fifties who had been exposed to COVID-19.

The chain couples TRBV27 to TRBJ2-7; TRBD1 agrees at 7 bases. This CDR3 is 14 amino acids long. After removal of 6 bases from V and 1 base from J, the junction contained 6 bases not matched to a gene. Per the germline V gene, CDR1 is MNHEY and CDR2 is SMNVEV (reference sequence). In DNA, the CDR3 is TGTGCCAGCAGCCGGGACAGTCTATCCTACGAGCAGTACTTC. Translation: CASSRDSLSYEQYF.

The CDR3 sequence: CASAILGGGYNEQFF. CDR3 coding DNA: TGTGCCAGCGCCATCTTAGGGGGAGGGTACAATGAGCAGTTCTTC. The rearrangement uses TRBV7-2 and TRBJ2-1; D is possibly TRBD2 (7 bases). Trimming removed 8 bases from V and 4 bases from J, with 18 bases in between. The CDR3 covers 15 residues. In germline, CDR1 is SGHTA, CDR2 FQGNSA.

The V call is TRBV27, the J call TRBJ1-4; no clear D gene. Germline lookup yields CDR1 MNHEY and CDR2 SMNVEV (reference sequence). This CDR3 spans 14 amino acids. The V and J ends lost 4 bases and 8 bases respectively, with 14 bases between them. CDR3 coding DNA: TGTGCCAGCAGTTCCGGTACCATCAACGAAAAACTGTTTTTT. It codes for CASSSGTINEKLFF. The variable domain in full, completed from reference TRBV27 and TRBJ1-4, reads EAQVTQNPRYLITVTGKKLTVTCSQNMNHEYMSWYRQDPGLGLRQIYYSMNVEVTDKGDVPEGYKVSRKEKRNFPLILESPSPNQTSLYFCASSSGTINEKLFFGSGTQLSVL.

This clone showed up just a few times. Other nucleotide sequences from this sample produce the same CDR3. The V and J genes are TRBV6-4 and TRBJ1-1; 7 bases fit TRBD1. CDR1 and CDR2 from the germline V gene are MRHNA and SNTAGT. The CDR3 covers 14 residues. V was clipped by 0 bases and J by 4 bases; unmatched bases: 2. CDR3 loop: CASSDSTGATEAFF. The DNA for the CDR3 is TGTGCCAGCAGTGACTCTACAGGGGCCACTGAAGCTTTCTTT.

CDR3 nucleotide sequence: TGTGCCAGCAGCTTGGTACGGACAGGCCCGATAGGCTATAATTCACCCCTCCACTTT. It codes for CASSLVRTGPIGYNSPLHF. V usage is TRBV5-4 and J usage is TRBJ1-6, with TRBD1 identical over 7 bases. Trimming cost V 0 bases and J 3 bases; bases outside gene matches: 12. The CDR3 extends over 19 amino acids. In germline, CDR1 is SGHNT, CDR2 YYREEE (reference sequence).

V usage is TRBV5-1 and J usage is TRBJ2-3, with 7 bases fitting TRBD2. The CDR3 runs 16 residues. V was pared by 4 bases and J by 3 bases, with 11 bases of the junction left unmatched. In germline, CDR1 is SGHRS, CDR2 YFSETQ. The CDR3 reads CASSHSGDYLTDTQYF. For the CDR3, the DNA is TGCGCCAGCAGCCACTCCGGGGACTATCTAACAGATACGCAGTATTTT.

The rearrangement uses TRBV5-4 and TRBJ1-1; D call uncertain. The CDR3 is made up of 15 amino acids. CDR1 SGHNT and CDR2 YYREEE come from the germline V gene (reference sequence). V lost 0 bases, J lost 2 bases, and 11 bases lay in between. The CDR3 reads CASSLDPAGNTEAFF. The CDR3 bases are TGTGCCAGCAGCTTGGATCCCGCGGGTAACACTGAAGCTTTCTTT.